This T cell receptor beta chain was documented in a study of blood T cells in healthy people across ages. Points from the study as a whole: A strong correlation between TCR beta diversity and naive T cell percentage was seen.

As for this clonotype: Its specificity is unknown.

The use of a sample-barcoded 5' primer and a J-beta primer mix characterized a second PCR of about 7 to 12 cycles. The yield of each sample was at least 2.5 million CDR3-containing paired-end reads. TCRdb re-called the 5' RACE reads through MiXCR, storing one row per CDR3 protein. The data hold 780,000 or so distinct CDR3 sequences, with roughly three fifths observed a single time. CDR1 is MNHNS and CDR2 is SASEGT in the germline V gene. The V and J ends lost 1 base and 4 bases respectively, with 4 bases between them. The CDR3 covers 13 residues. This clonotype was obtained from a man in his forties or fifties in good health. Sequenced: blood. The rearrangement links TRBV6-1 to TRBJ2-2; no clear D gene. The CDR3 sequence: CASSEVVTGELFF. The CDR3 nucleotides are TGTGCCAGCAGTGAAGTGGTCACCGGGGAGCTGTTTTTT.